Following are 2 T cell receptor beta chains from one sample sequenced in a study of cytomegalovirus exposure and HLA in healthy donors. PCR employed 60 Vbeta and 13 Jbeta primers. The method was immunoSEQ multiplex PCR; TCRdb's version includes in-frame clones alone and lacks a portion of them. The repertoire holds more than 110,000 clones, with about three quarters as singletons. Sequencing input: PBMCs. The receptors were gathered from a woman younger than 45 in good health and CMV-seronegative.

V usage is TRBV2 and J usage is TRBJ2-3; TRBD1 matches 7 bases. The germline CDR1 and CDR2 sequences are SNHLY and FYNNEI. The CDR3 consists of 14 residues. Losses at the gene ends were 5 bases for V and 2 bases for J; bases not matched to a gene: 4. This chain's CDR3 is CASSQTGITDTQYF. In nucleotides, the CDR3 is TGTGCCAGCAGTCAGACAGGGATCACAGATACGCAGTATTTT.

A few counts support this clone. The chain uses TRBV7-8 and TRBJ2-2; 8 bases match TRBD2. The germline V gene has CDR1 SGHVS and CDR2 FQNEAQ. J was trimmed by 3 bases and V by 5 bases; bases with no gene match: 8. The CDR3 is 16 amino acids. The CDR3 nucleotides read TGTGCCAGCAGCGCACGACTAGCGTCGGACACCGGGGAGCTGTTTTTT. As protein: CASSARLASDTGELFF.